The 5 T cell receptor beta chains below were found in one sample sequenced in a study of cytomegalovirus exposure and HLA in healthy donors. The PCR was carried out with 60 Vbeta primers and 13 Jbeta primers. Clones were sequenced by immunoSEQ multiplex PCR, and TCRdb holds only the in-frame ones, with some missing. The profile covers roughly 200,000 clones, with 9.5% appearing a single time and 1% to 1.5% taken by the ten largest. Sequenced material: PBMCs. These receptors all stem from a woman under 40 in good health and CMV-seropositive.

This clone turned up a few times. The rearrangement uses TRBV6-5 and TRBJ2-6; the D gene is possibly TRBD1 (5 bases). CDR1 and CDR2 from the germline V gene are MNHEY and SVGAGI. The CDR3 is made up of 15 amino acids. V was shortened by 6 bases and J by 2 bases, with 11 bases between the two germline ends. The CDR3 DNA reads TGTGCCAGCAGCCGCGCAGGGACTGGGGCCAACGTCCTGACTTTC. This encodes CASSRAGTGANVLTF.

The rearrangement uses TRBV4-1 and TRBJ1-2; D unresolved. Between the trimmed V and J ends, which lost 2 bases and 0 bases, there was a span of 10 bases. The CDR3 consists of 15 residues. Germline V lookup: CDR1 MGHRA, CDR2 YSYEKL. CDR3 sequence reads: CASSQFARTNYGYTF. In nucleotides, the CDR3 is TGCGCCAGCAGCCAATTTGCCAGAACTAACTATGGCTACACCTTC.

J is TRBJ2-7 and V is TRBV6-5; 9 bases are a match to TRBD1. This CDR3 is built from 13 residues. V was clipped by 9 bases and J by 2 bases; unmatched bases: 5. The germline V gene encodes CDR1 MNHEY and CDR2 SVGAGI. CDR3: CASTGTGTYEQYF. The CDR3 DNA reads TGTGCCAGTACGGGGACAGGGACCTACGAGCAGTACTTC.

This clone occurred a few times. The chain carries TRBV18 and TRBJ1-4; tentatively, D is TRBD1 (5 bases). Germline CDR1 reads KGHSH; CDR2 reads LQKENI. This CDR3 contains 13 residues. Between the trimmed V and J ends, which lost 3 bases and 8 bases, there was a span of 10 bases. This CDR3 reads CASSPGLGEKLFF. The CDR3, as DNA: TGTGCCAGCTCACCGGGGCTTGGCGAAAAACTGTTTTTT.

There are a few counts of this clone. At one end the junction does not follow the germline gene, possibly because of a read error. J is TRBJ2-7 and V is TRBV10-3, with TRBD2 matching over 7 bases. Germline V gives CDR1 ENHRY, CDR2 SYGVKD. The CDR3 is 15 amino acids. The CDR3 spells CAISESPSGSYKQYF. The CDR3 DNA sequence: TGTGCCATCAGTGAGTCGCCTAGCGGCTCCTACAAGCAGTACTTC.